This TCR beta chain derives from a study of blood T cell repertoires in COVID-19. About the research overall: T cells, B-cell-depleted T cells, or PBMCs provided the cDNA or gDNA that served as material.

With 3 bases clipped from V and 2 bases from J, the junction kept 5 bases outside the gene matches. The germline CDR1 and CDR2 sequences are LNHDA and SQIVND (reference sequence). CDR3 length: 16 residues. The data were produced by immunoSEQ multiplex PCR, yet TCRdb's version contains in-frame clones alone and is incomplete. The sample holds a few hundred thousand clones, approximately 84% seen once. Sequenced input: peripheral blood. This receptor was identified in a man over 45 with acute or convalescent COVID-19. The V call is TRBV19, the J call TRBJ2-1; 9 bases are shared with TRBD1. The CDR3 nucleotides read TGTGCCAGTAGTATCATGGGACAGGGTCCCTACAATGAGCAGTTCTTC. Encoded protein: CASSIMGQGPYNEQFF.